The 23 T cell receptor beta chains below were found in one sample sequenced in a study of memory CD4+ T cells and cytomegalovirus serostatus. The sort gate was single viable CD3+CD4+CD8-CD45RO+ cells for memory CD4+ T cells. Only in-frame clones appear in the TCRdb table, and some are missing; sequencing was by immunoSEQ multiplex PCR. The sample carries about 59,000 clones, 81% recorded once. Sequencing was done on a sample of memory CD4+ T cells from blood. The receptors here all came from an adult in good health and CMV-seronegative.

This clone was observed once. This chain connects TRBV5-1 to TRBJ2-1; either TRBD1 or TRBD2 may fit D (5 bases each). CDR1 SGHRS and CDR2 YFSETQ come from the germline V gene. The germline V and J ends were trimmed by 3 bases and 0 bases, with 13 bases remaining between them. CDR3 length: 16 amino acids. The CDR3 sequence: CASSSRIGASYNEQFF. The CDR3 DNA is TGCGCCAGCAGCTCCCGAATCGGGGCCTCCTACAATGAGCAGTTCTTC.

DNA for the CDR3: TGTGCCAGCACCGTGAACACCGGGGAGCTGTTTTTT. It translates to CASTVNTGELFF. The rearrangement links TRBV11-3 to TRBJ2-2; D is unclear. Germline V CDR1 and CDR2: SGHNT, YENEEA. CDR3 size: 12 residues. Trimming took off 7 bases at V and 1 base at J, with 4 bases between the two ends.

The rearrangement uses TRBV4-3 and TRBJ1-1; D remains unclear. The CDR3 runs to 13 residues. V was cut by 4 bases and J by 3 bases, with 9 bases left in between. CDR1 LGHNA and CDR2 YSLEER come from the germline V gene. The CDR3 bases are TGCGCCAGCAGCCCCCAAGGATACACTGAAGCTTTCTTT. Translating it yields CASSPQGYTEAFF.

CDR3 nucleotide sequence: TGTGCCAGTAGTCGTACAGGGGAAAGGTTTATCGAGACCCAGTACTTC. It is translated as CASSRTGERFIETQYF. J is TRBJ2-5 and V is TRBV19, with 7 bases identical to TRBD1. Germline assignment: CDR1 LNHDA and CDR2 SQIVND (reference sequence). V lost 5 bases to trimming and J lost 5 bases; unmatched junction nucleotides: 14. There are 16 residues in the CDR3.

In DNA, the CDR3 is TGTGCCAGCAGCCTCTCAAGAAACAATGAGCAGTTCTTC. This gives the protein CASSLSRNNEQFF. The chain links TRBV7-8 to TRBJ2-1; D not certain. CDR1 SGHVS and CDR2 FQNEAQ come from the germline V gene. V lost 5 bases to trimming and J lost 5 bases, with 10 bases between them. The CDR3 spans 13 residues.

This clone was found once. The rearrangement joins TRBV6-1 to TRBJ2-5, with 7 bases matching TRBD1. The germline CDR1 and CDR2 sequences are MNHNS and SASEGT. The CDR3 loop spans 14 amino acids. V was pared by 4 bases and J by 3 bases, with 5 bases of the junction left unmatched. The CDR3 DNA reads as TGTGCCAGCAGTGTTGGGACAGCAAAAGAGACCCAGTACTTC. It yields the protein CASSVGTAKETQYF.

In DNA form, the CDR3 reads TGTGCCAGTACCTCAGTAGATGAGCAGTTCTTC. This encodes CASTSVDEQFF. The genes are TRBV19 and TRBJ2-1; unclear D gene. Germline V gene lookup returns CDR1 LNHDA and CDR2 SQIVND (reference sequence). V gave up 7 bases and J gave up 8 bases, with 9 bases separating them. CDR3 length: 11 amino acids.

The CDR3 DNA reads as TGCAGCGTGGGACAGTACCAAGAGACCCAGTACTTC. Protein product: CSVGQYQETQYF. V and J are TRBV29-1 and TRBJ2-5; TRBD1 matches at 7 bases. This CDR3 has 12 amino acids. Trimming at V came to 6 bases and at J to 0 bases, leaving 1 base not matched to a gene. Germline CDR1 reads SQVTM; CDR2 reads ANQGSEA.

The V gene is TRBV6-1, the J gene TRBJ2-7; 13 bases line up with TRBD2. V dropped 8 bases and J dropped 3; count of bases not matched to a gene: 4. In germline, CDR1 is MNHNS, CDR2 SASEGT. There are 14 residues in the CDR3. As DNA, the CDR3 is TGTGCCAGCGGGACTAGCGGGATCAGCTACGAGCAGTACTTC. It specifies CASGTSGISYEQYF.

This clone was counted a single time. This chain connects TRBV11-1 to TRBJ2-1; possible D gene TRBD2, 5 bases. The CDR3 is made up of 13 amino acids. V lost 5 bases and J lost 7, with 12 bases in between. Germline V gene lookup returns CDR1 SGHAT and CDR2 FQDESV (reference sequence). CDR3 DNA sequence: TGTGCCAGCAGCATCCGATCGGGGAATGAGCAGTTCTTC. This codes for CASSIRSGNEQFF.

A few counts support this clone. CDR3 sequence (DNA): TGTGCCAGCTCACTGCGGACAGGGGCGGGATACGAGCAGTACTTC. Its translation is CASSLRTGAGYEQYF. This chain joins TRBV18 and TRBJ2-7; 9 bases are a match to TRBD1. This CDR3 has 15 amino acids. J gave up 4 bases and V 4 bases, and 8 bases lay outside the gene matches. Germline loops: CDR1 KGHSH, CDR2 LQKENI.

This clone was detected a few times. This chain joins TRBV7-2 and TRBJ1-2; tentatively, D is TRBD1 (6 bases). The CDR3 spans 15 residues. Germline-derived CDR1 and CDR2 are SGHTA and FQGNSA. V lost 5 bases and J 0 bases, leaving 13 bases between the germline ends. The CDR3 bases are TGTGCCAGCAGCCCTCCGGGGACAACTAACTATGGCTACACCTTC. This translates into CASSPPGTTNYGYTF.

CDR3 DNA sequence: TGTGCCAGCAGTTACTCGTTGGGGAATAAAGAGACCCAGTACTTC. Protein product: CASSYSLGNKETQYF. This chain joins TRBV6-5 and TRBJ2-5; D is unresolved. V was cut by 0 bases and J by 3 bases, with 11 bases left in between. The CDR3 runs to 15 residues. Germline CDR1 MNHEY, CDR2 SVGAGI.

The chain combines TRBV6-1 with TRBJ2-2, with D tentatively TRBD2 (6 bases). This CDR3 is 15 amino acids long. With 7 bases removed from V and 5 bases from J, the gap between germline ends came to 17 bases. Germline V gives CDR1 MNHNS, CDR2 SASEGT. Here the CDR3 reads CASNLSGRATGELFF. CDR3 in DNA: TGTGCCAGCAATCTTAGCGGCCGTGCGACCGGGGAGCTGTTTTTT.

The chain links TRBV4-1 to TRBJ2-1; D possibly uses TRBD1 or TRBD2 (5 bases each). There are 19 residues in the CDR3. The germline V gene has CDR1 MGHRA and CDR2 YSYEKL. V was clipped by 1 base and J by 0 bases, with 19 bases between them. DNA of the CDR3: TGCGCCAGCAGCCAAGGCGCAGTGCCGGGACGGAACTCCTACAATGAGCAGTTCTTC. Its translation is CASSQGAVPGRNSYNEQFF.

V gene TRBV9 combines with J gene TRBJ2-5; D possibly corresponds to TRBD1 (7 bases). CDR1 is SGDLS, CDR2 YYNGEE, per germline. The V end was cut by 3 bases, the J end by 3 bases, with 15 bases between. The length of the CDR3 is 15 residues. The CDR3 region is CASSGRGTAEETQYF. CDR3 DNA sequence: TGTGCCAGCAGCGGGAGGGGGACAGCAGAAGAGACCCAGTACTTC.

This sequence joins TRBV10-3 and TRBJ2-3; 8 positions agree with TRBD2. This CDR3 is 13 amino acids long. J gave up 3 bases and V 11 bases, and 7 bases lay outside the gene matches. CDR1 and CDR2 from the germline V gene are ENHRY and SYGVKD. CDR3 loop: CAASGGPTDTQYF. CDR3 sequence (DNA): TGTGCCGCCTCGGGAGGGCCAACAGATACGCAGTATTTT.

CDR3 nucleotides: TGTGCCAGCAGCTTAGTGGGGACAGGGTCCGAGACCCAGTACTTC. It encodes CASSLVGTGSETQYF. The V call is TRBV7-2, the J call TRBJ2-5; TRBD1 aligns across 9 bases. Per germline, CDR1 SGHTA and CDR2 FQGNSA. The length of the CDR3 is 15 residues. The V segment lost 1 base and the J segment 5 bases; nucleotides outside the gene matches: 5.

The genes are TRBV30 and TRBJ2-3; 8 positions match TRBD1. V lost 5 bases to trimming and J lost 11 bases; unmatched junction nucleotides: 9. The CDR3 spans 12 residues. Germline loops: CDR1 GTSNPN, CDR2 SVGIG (reference sequence). The CDR3 DNA sequence: TGTGCCTGGGAAAACCGGGACAGGAGGCAGTATTTT. Protein product: CAWENRDRRQYF.

The V gene is TRBV7-9, the J gene TRBJ2-5; a weak D match, TRBD2 (7 bases). Looked up from germline, CDR1 is SEHNR and CDR2 is FQNEAQ (reference sequence). V was cut by 4 bases and J by 4 bases, with 16 bases left in between. This CDR3 spans 15 amino acids. For the CDR3, the DNA is TGTGCCAGCAGCTGGGGAGGGGGGGGTCGAGAGACCCAGTACTTC. This gives the protein CASSWGGGGRETQYF.

The sample holds a few counts of this clone. This chain links TRBV7-2 with TRBJ2-5, with TRBD2 as a possible D gene (5 bases). This CDR3 contains 15 residues. Germline V CDR1 and CDR2: SGHTA, FQGNSA. Deletions cut 5 bases from V and 4 bases from J, with 17 bases between. CDR3: CASSPRYNAGETQYF. The CDR3 DNA reads as TGTGCCAGCAGCCCCCGGTATAACGCGGGAGAGACCCAGTACTTC.

The chain joins TRBV29-1 to TRBJ1-5, with TRBD1 matching over 10 bases. The junction had 5 bases not matched to a gene; V was cut back by 6 bases and J by 0 bases. The CDR3 loop spans 15 amino acids. Germline lookup yields CDR1 SQVTM and CDR2 ANQGSEA. The DNA for the CDR3 is TGCAGCGTCCGGACAGGGGGAGGTAGCAATCAGCCCCAGCATTTT. It is translated as CSVRTGGGSNQPQHF.

V is TRBV15 and J is TRBJ2-7; no firm D call. The germline V gene has CDR1 LNHNV and CDR2 YYDKDF (reference sequence). V was trimmed by 0 bases and J by 2 bases, leaving 23 bases between them. This CDR3 region has 19 residues. CDR3 bases: TGTGCCACCAGCAGAGATAGGGCGTCTGGCCCAGAGCCCCCCTACGAGCAGTACTTC. As protein: CATSRDRASGPEPPYEQYF.